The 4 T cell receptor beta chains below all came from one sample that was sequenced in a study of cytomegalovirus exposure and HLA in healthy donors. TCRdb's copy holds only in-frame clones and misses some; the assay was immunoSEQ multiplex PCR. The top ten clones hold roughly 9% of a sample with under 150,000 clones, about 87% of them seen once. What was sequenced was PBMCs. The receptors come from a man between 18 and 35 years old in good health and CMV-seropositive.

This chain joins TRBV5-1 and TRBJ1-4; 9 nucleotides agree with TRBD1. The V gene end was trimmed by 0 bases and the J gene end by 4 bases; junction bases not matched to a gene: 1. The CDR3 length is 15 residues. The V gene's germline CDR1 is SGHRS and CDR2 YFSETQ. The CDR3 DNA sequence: TGCGCCAGCAGCTTGGCGGGACAGGGTAATGAAAAACTGTTTTTT. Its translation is CASSLAGQGNEKLFF.

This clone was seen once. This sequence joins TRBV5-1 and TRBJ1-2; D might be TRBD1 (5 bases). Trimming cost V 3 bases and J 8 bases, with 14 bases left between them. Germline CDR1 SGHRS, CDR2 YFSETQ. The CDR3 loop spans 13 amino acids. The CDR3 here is CASSSKTREGYTF. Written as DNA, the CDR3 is TGCGCCAGCAGCTCGAAGACCAGGGAAGGCTACACCTTC.

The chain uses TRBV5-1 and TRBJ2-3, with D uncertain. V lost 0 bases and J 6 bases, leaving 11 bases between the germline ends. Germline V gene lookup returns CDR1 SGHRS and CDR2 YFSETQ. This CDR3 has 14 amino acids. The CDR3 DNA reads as TGCGCCAGCAGCTTGGGAGAACGCGGTGATACGCAGTATTTT. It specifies CASSLGERGDTQYF.

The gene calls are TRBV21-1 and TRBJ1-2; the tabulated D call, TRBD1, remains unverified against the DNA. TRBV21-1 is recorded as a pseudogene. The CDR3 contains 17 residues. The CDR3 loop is CASSKAHCQAIHYGYTF. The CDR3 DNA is TGTGCCAGCAGCAAAGCCCATTGTCAGGCGATCCACTATGGCTACACCTTC.